A single T cell receptor (beta chain) is shown here with its context. What it binds is not known. V was pared by 4 bases and J by 0 bases, with 15 bases between. This CDR3 has 16 amino acids. The V gene's germline CDR1 is SGHRS and CDR2 YFSETQ. TCRdb keeps only in-frame clones here, not all; method: immunoSEQ multiplex PCR. The sample shows over 150,000 clones, roughly 92% of them seen only once. This sample is part of a study of T cell responses to AZD1222 COVID-19 vaccine. Study conclusions and caveats: Baseline antibody screening turned up just six or seven seropositive AZD1222 recipients. Repertoire sampling happened only post peak T cell response. Receipt of two AZD1222 doses was followed by a rise in Spike-specific TCR breadth and depth. Donors in the cohort were predominantly white British and more often female, and clonal diversity was possibly underestimated.

The origin of this receptor is an adult in good health. This specimen was peripheral blood, taken on day 0 of AZD1222 vaccination. The chain couples TRBV5-1 to TRBJ2-3, with D tentatively TRBD2 (5 bases). CDR3: CASSGGFDWSTDTQYF. The CDR3 DNA reads as TGCGCCAGCAGCGGAGGCTTCGATTGGAGCACAGATACGCAGTATTTT.